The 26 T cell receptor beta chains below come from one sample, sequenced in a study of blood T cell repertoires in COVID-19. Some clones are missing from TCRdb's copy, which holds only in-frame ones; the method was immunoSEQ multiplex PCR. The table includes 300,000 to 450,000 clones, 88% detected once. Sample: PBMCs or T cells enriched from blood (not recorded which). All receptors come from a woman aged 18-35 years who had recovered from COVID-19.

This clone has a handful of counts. The CDR3 nucleotides read TGTGCCAGCAGCTTGGAACTCCTAGCGGGGGGGGCAGATACGCAGTATTTT. Amino acid sequence: CASSLELLAGGADTQYF. The rearrangement uses TRBV5-4 and TRBJ2-3; TRBD2 matches at 12 bases. The germline V gene has CDR1 SGHNT and CDR2 YYREEE (reference sequence). CDR3 length: 17 amino acids. Unmatched junction bases numbered 6, after V lost 0 bases and J lost 4 bases.

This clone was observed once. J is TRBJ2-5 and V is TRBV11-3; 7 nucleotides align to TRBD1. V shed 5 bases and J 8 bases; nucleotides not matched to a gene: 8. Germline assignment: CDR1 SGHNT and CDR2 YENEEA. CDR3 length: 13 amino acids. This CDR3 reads CASSLGQAETQYF. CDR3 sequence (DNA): TGTGCCAGCAGCCTCGGACAGGCAGAAACCCAGTACTTC.

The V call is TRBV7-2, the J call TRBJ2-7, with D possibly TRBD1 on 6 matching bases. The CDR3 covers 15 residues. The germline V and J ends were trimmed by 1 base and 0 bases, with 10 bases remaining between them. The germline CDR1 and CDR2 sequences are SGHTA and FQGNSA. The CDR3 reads CASSLGTELSYEQYF. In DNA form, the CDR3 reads TGTGCCAGCAGCTTAGGGACAGAACTCTCCTACGAGCAGTACTTC. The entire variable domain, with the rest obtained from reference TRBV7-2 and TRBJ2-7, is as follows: GAGVSQSPSNKVTEKGKDVELRCDPISGHTALYWYRQSLGQGLEFLIYFQGNSAPDKSGLPSDRFSAERTGGSVSTLTIQRTQQEDSAVYLCASSLGTELSYEQYFGPGTRLTVT.

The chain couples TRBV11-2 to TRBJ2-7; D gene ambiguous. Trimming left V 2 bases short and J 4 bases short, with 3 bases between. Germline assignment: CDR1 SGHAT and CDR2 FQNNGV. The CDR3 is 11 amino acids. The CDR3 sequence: CASSLPYEQYF. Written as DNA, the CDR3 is TGTGCCAGCAGCTTACCGTACGAGCAGTACTTC.

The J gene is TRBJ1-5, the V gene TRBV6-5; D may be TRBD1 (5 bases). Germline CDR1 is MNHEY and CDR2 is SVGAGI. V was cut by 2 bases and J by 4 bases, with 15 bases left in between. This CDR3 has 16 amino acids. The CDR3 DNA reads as TGTGCCAGCAGTTACACTCCCGTGGGGGGGAATCAGCCCCAGCATTTT. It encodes CASSYTPVGGNQPQHF.

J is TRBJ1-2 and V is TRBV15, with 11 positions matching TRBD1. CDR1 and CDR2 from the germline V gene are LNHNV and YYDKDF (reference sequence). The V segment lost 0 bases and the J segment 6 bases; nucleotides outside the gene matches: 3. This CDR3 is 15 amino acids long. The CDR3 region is CATSRDRDRGDGYTF. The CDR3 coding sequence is TGTGCCACCAGCAGAGACCGGGACAGGGGGGATGGCTACACCTTC. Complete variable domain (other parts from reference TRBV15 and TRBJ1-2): DAMVIQNPRYQVTQFGKPVTLSCSQTLNHNVMYWYQQKSSQAPKLLFHYYDKDFNNEADTPDNFQSRRPNTSFCFLDIRSPGLGDTAMYLCATSRDRDRGDGYTFGSGTRLTVV.

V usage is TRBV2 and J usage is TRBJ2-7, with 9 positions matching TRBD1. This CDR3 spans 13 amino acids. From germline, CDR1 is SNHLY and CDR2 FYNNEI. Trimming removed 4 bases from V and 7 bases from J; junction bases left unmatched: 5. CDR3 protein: CASSAQGAGEQYF. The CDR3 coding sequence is TGTGCCAGCAGTGCACAGGGGGCGGGGGAGCAGTACTTC.

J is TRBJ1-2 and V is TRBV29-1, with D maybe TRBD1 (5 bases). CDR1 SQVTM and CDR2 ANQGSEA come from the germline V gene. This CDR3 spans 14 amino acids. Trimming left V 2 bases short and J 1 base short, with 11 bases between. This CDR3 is CSVELDMINYGYTF. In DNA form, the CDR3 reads TGCAGCGTTGAATTGGACATGATTAACTATGGCTACACCTTC.

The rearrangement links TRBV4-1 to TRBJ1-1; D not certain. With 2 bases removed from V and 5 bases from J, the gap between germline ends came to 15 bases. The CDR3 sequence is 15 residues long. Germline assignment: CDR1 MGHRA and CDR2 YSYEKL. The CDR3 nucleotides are TGCGCCAGCAGCCAACGACATATGACCAGGACTGAAGCTTTCTTT. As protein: CASSQRHMTRTEAFF.

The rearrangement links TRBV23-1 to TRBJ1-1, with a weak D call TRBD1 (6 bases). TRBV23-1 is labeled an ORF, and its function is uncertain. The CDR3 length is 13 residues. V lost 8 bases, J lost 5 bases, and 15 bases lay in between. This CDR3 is CASVRGRETEAFF. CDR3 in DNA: TGCGCCAGCGTACGGGGGCGGGAGACTGAAGCTTTCTTT.

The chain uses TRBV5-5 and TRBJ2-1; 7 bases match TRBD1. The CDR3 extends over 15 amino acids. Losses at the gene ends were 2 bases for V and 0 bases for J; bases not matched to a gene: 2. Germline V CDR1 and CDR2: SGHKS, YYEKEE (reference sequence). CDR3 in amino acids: CASSFRGSSYNEQFF. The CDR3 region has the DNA TGTGCCAGCAGCTTCAGGGGGAGCTCCTACAATGAGCAGTTCTTC.

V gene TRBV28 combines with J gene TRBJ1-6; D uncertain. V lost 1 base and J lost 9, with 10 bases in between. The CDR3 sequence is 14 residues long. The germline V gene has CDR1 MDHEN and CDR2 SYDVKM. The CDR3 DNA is TGTGCCAGCAGTTTATACGGGGAGGCTTCACCCCTCCACTTT. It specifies CASSLYGEASPLHF.

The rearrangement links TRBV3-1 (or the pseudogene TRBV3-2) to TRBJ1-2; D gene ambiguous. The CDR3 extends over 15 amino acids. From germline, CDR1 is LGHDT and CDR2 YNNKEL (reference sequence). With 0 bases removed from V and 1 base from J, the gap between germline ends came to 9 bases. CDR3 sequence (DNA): TGTGCCAGCAGCCAAGAACGACTTATTAACTATGGCTACACCTTC. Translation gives CASSQERLINYGYTF.

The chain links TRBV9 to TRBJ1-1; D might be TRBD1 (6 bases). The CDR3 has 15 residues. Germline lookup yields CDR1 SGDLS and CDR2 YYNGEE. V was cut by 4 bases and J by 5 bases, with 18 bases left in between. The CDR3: CASSPHRDITTEAFF. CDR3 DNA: TGTGCCAGCAGCCCACACAGGGACATTACGACTGAAGCTTTCTTT.

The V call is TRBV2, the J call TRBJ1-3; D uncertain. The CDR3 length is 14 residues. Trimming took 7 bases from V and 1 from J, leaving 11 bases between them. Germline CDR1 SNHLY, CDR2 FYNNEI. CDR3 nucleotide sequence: TGTGCCAGCATAAAAAGCGGGTCTGGAAACACCATATATTTT. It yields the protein CASIKSGSGNTIYF.

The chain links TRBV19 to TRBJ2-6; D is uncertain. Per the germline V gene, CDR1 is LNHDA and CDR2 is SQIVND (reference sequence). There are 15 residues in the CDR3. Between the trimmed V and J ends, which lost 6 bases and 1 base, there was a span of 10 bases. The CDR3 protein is CASSAAPSGANVLTF. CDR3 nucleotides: TGTGCCAGTAGCGCGGCCCCATCTGGGGCCAACGTCCTGACTTTC.

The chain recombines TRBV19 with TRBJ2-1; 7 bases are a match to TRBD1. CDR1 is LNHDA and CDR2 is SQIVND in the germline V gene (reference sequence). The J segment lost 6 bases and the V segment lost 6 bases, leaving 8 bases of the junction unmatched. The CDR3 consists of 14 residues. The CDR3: CASRIDRAGNEQFF. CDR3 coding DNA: TGTGCCAGTAGAATCGACAGGGCAGGCAATGAGCAGTTCTTC.

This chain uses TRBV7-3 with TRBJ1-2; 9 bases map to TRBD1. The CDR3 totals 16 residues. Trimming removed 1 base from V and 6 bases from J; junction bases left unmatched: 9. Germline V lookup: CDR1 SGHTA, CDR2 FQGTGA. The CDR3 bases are TGTGCCAGCAGCTTAAGCTACAGGGGGCACGGAGATGGCTACACCTTC. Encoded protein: CASSLSYRGHGDGYTF.

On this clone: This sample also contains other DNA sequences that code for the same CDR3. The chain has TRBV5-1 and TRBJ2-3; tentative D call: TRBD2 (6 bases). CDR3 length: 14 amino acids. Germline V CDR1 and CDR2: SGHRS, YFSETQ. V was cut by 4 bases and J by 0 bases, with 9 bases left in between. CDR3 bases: TGCGCCAGCAGCCTCGGGACTAGCACAGATACGCAGTATTTT. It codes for CASSLGTSTDTQYF.

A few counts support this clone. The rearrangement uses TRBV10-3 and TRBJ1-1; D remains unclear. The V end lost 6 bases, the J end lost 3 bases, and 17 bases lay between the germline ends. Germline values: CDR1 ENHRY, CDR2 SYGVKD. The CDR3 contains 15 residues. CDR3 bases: TGTGCCATCAGCCACCTCGGAGGGTTGGACACTGAAGCTTTCTTT. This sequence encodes CAISHLGGLDTEAFF.

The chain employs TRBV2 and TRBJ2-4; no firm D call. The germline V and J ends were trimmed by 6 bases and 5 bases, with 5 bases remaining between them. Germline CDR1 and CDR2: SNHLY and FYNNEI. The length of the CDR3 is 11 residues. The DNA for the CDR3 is TGTGCCAGCAGGCAGGAAAACATTCAGTACTTC. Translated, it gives CASRQENIQYF.

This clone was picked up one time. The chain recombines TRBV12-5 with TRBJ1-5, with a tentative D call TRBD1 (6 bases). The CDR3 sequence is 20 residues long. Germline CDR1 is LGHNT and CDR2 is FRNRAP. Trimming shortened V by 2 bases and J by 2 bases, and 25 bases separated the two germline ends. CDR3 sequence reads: CASGLWGPEAVLTGNQPQHF. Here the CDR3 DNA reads TGTGCTAGTGGTTTGTGGGGGCCAGAGGCGGTCCTTACGGGCAATCAGCCCCAGCATTTT.

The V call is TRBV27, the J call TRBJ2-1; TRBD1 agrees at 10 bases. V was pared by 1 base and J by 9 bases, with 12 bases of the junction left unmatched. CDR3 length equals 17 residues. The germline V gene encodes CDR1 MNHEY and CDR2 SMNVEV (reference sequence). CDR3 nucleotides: TGTGCCAGCAGTTTATATAGGGCAGGACAGGGGGTTGGTGAGCAGTTCTTC. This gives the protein CASSLYRAGQGVGEQFF.

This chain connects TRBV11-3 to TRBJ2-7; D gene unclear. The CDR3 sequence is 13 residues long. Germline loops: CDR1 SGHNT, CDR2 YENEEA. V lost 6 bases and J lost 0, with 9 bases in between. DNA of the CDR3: TGTGCCAGCAGTCTCTCCTACTCCTACGAGCAGTACTTC. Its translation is CASSLSYSYEQYF.

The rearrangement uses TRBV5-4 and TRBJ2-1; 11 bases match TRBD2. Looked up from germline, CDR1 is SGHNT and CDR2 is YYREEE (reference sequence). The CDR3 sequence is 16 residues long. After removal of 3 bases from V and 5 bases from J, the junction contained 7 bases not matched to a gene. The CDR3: CASSSLLAGVHNEQFF. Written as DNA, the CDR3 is TGTGCCAGCAGCTCCCTACTAGCGGGGGTCCACAATGAGCAGTTCTTC.

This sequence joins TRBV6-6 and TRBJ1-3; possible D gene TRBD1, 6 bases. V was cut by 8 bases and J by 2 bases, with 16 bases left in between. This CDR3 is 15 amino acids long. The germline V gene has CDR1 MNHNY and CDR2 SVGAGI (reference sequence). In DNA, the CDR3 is TGTGCCAGCGGCTATAGCCGGGACACTGGAAACACCATATATTTT. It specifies CASGYSRDTGNTIYF.